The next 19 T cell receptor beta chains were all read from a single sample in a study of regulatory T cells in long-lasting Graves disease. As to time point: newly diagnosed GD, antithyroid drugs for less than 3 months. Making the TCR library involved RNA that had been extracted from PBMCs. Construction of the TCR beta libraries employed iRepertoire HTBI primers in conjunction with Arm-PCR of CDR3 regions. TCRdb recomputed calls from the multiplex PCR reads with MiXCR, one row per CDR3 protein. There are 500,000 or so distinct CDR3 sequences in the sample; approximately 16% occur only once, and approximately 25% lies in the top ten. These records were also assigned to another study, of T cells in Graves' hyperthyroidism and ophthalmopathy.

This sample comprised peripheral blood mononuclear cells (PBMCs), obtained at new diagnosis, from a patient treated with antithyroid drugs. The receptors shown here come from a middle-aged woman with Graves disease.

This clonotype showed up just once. Here the CDR3 DNA reads TGCAGCGTTGAAACGGGGGCCTATGGCTACACCTTC. It yields the protein CSVETGAYGYTF. The V and J genes are TRBV29-1 and TRBJ1-2; possible D gene TRBD1, 6 bases. Trimming shortened V by 2 bases and J by 4 bases, and 8 bases separated the two germline ends. The CDR3 contains 12 residues. Looked up from germline, CDR1 is SQVTM and CDR2 is ANQGSEA.

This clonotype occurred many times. The CDR3 here is CASSQTSSRSYGYTF. The CDR3 region has the DNA TGTGCCAGCAGCCAGACATCGTCAAGGAGCTATGGCTACACCTTC. The gene calls are TRBV6-1 and TRBJ1-2; D not certain. Trimming took off 6 bases at V and 4 bases at J, with 18 bases between the two ends. Looked up from germline, CDR1 is MNHNS and CDR2 is SASEGT. This CDR3 contains 15 residues.

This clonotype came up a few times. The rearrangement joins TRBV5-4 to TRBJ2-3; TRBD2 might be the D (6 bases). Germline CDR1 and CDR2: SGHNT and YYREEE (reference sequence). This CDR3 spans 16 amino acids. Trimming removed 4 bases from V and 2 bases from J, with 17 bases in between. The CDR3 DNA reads TGTGCCAGCAGCCAAAAGTCGGAGGGACCCACAGATACGCAGTATTTT. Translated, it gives CASSQKSEGPTDTQYF.

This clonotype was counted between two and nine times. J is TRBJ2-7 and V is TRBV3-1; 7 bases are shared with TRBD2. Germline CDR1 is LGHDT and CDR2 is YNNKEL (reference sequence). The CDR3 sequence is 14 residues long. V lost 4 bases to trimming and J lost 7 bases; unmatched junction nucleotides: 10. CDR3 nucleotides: TGTGCCAGCAGCCTCACTGGGGGGGTTGAAGAGCAGTACTTC. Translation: CASSLTGGVEEQYF.

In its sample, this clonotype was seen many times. CDR3 in DNA: TGTGCCAGCTCCTGGGGAGGGAGGAACGAAAAACTGTTTTTT. Translation gives CASSWGGRNEKLFF. The rearrangement joins TRBV2 to TRBJ1-4; D is unresolved. V was clipped by 8 bases and J by 8 bases, with 18 bases between them. The CDR3 extends over 14 amino acids. CDR1 is SNHLY, CDR2 FYNNEI, per germline. Supplemented by reference TRBV2 and TRBJ1-4, the full variable domain reads EPEVTQTPSHQVTQMGQEVILRCVPISNHLYFYWYRQILGQKVEFLVSFYNNEISEKSEIFDDQFSVERPDGSNFTLKIRSTKLEDSAMYFCASSWGGRNEKLFFGSGTQLSVL.

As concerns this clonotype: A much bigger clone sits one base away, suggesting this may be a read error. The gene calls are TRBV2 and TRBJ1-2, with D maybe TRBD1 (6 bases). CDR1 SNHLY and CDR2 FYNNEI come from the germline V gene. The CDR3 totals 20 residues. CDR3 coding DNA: TGTGCCAGCGGTGAAGCGCTTCGTCTGAACAGGGCCATTAAACCCTATGGCTACACCTTC. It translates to CASGEALRLNRAIKPYGYTF.

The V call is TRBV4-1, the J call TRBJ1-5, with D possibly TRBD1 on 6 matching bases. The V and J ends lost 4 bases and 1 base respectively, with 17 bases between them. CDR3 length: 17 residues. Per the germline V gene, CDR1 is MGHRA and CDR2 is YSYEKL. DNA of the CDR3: TGCGCCAGCAGCCGGTCGAGGGGGTTTAGGAGCAATCAGCCCCAGCATTTT. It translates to CASSRSRGFRSNQPQHF.

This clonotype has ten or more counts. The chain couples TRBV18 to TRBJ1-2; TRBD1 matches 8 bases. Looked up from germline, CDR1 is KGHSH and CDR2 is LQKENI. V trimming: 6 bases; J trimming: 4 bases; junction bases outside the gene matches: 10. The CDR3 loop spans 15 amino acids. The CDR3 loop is CASSSTGDYIYGYTF. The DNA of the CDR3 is TGTGCCAGCTCGTCGACAGGGGATTATATCTATGGCTACACCTTC.

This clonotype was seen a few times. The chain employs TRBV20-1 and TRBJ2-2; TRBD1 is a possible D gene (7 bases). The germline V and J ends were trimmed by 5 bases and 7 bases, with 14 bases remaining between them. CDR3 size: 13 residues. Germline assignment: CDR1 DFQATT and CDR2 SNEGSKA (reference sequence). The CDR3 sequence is CSAGIRGDGELFF. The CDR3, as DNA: TGCAGTGCTGGTATCAGGGGGGACGGGGAGCTGTTTTTT.

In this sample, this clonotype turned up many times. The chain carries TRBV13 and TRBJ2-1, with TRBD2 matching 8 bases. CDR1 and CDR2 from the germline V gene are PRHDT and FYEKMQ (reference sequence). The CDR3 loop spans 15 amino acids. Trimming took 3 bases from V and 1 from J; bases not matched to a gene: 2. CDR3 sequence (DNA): TGTGCCAGCAGCTTCAGACTAGCGTCCTACAATGAGCAGTTCTTC. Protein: CASSFRLASYNEQFF.

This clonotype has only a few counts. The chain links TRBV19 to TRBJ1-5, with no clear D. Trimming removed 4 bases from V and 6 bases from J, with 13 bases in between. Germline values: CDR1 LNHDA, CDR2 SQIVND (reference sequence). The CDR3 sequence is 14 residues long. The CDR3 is CASSTQAAGQPQHF. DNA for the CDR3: TGTGCCAGTAGTACCCAGGCAGCGGGTCAGCCCCAGCATTTT.

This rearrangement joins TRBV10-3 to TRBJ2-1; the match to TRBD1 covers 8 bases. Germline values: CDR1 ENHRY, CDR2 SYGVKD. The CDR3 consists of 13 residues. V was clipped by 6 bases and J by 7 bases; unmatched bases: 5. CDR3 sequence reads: CAIRADRVNEQFF. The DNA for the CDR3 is TGTGCCATCAGAGCGGACAGGGTAAATGAGCAGTTCTTC.

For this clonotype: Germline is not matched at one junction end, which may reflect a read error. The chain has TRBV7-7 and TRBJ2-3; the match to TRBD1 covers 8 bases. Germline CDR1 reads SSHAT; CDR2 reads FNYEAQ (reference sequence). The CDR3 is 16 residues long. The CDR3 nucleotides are TGTGCTAGCAGCTTGGGCAGGGGGCTGGGGACAGATACGCAGTATTTT. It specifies CASSLGRGLGTDTQYF.

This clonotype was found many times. CDR3 loop: CASSLGSDTYEQYF. Here the CDR3 DNA reads TGTGCCAGCAGCTTAGGGTCAGACACCTACGAGCAGTACTTC. This chain joins TRBV11-2 and TRBJ2-7; the D is unclear. The CDR3 contains 14 residues. Trimming shortened V by 1 base and J by 2 bases, and 9 bases separated the two germline ends. Germline CDR1 is SGHAT and CDR2 is FQNNGV.

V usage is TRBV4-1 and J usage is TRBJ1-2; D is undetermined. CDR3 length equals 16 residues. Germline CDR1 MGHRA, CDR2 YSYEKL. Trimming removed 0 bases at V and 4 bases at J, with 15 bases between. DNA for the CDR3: TGCGCCAGCAGCCAAGACTCCGGGCAATTCAGCTATGGCTACACCTTC. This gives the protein CASSQDSGQFSYGYTF.

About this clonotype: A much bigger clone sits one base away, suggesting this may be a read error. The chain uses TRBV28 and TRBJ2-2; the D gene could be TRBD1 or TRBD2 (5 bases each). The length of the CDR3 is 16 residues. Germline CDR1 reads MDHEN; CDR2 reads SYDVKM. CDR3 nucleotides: TGTGCCAGCAGTTTCCACAGGTATACGAACACCGGGGAGCTGTCTTTT. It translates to CASSFHRYTNTGELSF.

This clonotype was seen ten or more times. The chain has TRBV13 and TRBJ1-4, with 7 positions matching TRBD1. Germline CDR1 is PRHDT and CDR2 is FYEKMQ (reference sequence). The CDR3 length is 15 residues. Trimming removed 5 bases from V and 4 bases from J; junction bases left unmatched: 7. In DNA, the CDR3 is TGTGCCAGCAGCCTCAAGACAGGGTTTAATGAAAAACTGTTTTTT. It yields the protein CASSLKTGFNEKLFF.

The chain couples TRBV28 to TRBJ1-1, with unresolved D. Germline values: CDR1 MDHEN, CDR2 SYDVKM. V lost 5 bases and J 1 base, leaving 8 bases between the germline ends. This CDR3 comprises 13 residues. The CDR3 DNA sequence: TGTGCCAGCAGTAACCTAGGGAACACTGAAGCTTTCTTT. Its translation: CASSNLGNTEAFF.

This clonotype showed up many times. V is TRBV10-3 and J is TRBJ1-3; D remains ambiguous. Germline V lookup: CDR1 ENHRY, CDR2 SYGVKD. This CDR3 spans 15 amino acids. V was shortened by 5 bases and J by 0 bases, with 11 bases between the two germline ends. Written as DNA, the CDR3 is TGTGCCATCAGTAACCGACAAATCTCTGGAAACACCATATATTTT. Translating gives CAISNRQISGNTIYF.